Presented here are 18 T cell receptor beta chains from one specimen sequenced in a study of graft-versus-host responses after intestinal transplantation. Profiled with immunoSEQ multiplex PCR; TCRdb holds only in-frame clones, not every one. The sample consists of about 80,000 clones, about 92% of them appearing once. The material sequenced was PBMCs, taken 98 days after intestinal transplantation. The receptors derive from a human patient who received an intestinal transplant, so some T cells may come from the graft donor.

CDR3 in DNA: TGCACCAGCAGCCAGGTTCCTGACGGACTATCGTTCGGGTACGAGCAGTACTTC. Its protein product is CTSSQVPDGLSFGYEQYF. This sequence joins TRBV1 and TRBJ2-7; TRBD2 is the table's D call and was not checked against the DNA. TRBV1 is given as a pseudogene. This CDR3 is built from 18 residues.

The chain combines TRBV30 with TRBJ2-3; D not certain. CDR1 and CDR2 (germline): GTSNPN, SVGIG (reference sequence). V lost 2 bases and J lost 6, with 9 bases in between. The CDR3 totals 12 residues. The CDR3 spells CAWSPQQDTQYF. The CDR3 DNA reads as TGTGCCTGGAGTCCTCAACAGGATACGCAGTATTTT.

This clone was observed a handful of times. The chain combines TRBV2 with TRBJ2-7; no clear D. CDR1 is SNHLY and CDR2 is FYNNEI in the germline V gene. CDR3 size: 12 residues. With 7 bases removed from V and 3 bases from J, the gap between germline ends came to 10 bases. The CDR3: CASTQDGYEQYF. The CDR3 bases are TGTGCCAGCACGCAGGATGGCTACGAGCAGTACTTC.

In DNA, the CDR3 is TGCGCCAGCAGTTCGCCGGGGGGACAGGATATCTACGAGCAGTACTTC. Encoded protein: CASSSPGGQDIYEQYF. The chain recombines TRBV5-1 with TRBJ2-7, with D perhaps TRBD1 (8 bases). The V end lost 5 bases, the J end lost 3 bases, and 21 bases lay between the germline ends. This CDR3 has 16 amino acids. CDR1 is SGHRS, CDR2 YFSETQ, per germline.

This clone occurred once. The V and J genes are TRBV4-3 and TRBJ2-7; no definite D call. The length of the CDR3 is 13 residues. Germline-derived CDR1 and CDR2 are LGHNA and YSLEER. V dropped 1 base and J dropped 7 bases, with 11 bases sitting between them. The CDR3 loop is CASSQALSEEQYF. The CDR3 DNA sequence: TGCGCCAGCAGCCAAGCGTTGTCAGAGGAGCAGTACTTC.

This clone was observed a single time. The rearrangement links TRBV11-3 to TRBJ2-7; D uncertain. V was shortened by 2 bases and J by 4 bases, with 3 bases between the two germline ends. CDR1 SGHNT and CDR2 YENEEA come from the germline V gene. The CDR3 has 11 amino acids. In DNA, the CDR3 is TGTGCCAGCAGCTTACCTTACGAGCAGTACTTC. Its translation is CASSLPYEQYF.

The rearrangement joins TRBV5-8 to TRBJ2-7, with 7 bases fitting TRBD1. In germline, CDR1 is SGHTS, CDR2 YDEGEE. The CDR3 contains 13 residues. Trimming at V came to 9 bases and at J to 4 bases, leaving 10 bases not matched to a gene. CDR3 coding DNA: TGTGCCACTACTAGGCGACAGGGTTACGAGCAGTACTTC. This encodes CATTRRQGYEQYF.

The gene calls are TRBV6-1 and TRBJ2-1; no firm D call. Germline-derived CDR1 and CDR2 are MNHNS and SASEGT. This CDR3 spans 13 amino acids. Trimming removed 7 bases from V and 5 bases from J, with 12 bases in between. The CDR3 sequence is CASTPALHNEQFF. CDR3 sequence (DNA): TGTGCCAGCACGCCGGCGCTCCACAATGAGCAGTTCTTC.

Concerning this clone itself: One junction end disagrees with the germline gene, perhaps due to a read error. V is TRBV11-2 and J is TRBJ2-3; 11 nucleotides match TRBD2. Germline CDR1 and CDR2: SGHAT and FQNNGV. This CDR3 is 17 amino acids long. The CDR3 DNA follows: TGTGCCAGCGGCTTGGGGCTAGCGGGGGGTAGAACAGATACGCAGTATTTT. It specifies CASGLGLAGGRTDTQYF.

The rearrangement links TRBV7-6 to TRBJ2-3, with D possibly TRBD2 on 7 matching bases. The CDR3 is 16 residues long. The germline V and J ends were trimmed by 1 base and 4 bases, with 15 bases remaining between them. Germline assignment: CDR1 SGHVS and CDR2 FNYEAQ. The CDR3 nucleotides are TGTGCCAGCAGCTTAGGGCGGGGGCCTGGATCAGATACGCAGTATTTT. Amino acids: CASSLGRGPGSDTQYF.

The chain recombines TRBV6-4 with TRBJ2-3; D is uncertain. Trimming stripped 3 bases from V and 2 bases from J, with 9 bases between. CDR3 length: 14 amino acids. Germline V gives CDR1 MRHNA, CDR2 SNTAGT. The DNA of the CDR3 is TGTGCCAGCAGTGAGAGTCCCAACACAGATACGCAGTATTTT. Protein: CASSESPNTDTQYF.

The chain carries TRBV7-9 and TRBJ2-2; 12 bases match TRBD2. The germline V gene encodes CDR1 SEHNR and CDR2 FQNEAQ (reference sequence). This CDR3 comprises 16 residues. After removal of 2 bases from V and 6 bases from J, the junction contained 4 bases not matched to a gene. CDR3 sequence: CASSLPGLAGAGELFF. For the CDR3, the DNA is TGTGCCAGCAGCTTACCGGGACTAGCGGGTGCCGGGGAGCTGTTTTTT. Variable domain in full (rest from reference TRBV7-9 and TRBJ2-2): DTGVSQNPRHKITKRGQNVTFRCDPISEHNRLYWYRQTLGQGPEFLTYFQNEAQLEKSRLLSDRFSAERPKGSFSTLEIQRTEQGDSAMYLCASSLPGLAGAGELFFGEGSRLTVL.

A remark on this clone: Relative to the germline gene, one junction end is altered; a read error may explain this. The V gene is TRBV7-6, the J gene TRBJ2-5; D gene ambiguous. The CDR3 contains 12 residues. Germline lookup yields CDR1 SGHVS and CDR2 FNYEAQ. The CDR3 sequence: CASNLGQETQYF. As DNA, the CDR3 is TGTGCCAGCAACTTAGGTCAAGAGACCCAGTACTTC.

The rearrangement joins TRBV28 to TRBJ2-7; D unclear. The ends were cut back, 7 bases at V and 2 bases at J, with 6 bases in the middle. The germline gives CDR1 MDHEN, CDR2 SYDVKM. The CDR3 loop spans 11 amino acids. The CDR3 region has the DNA TGTGCCAGCAACCACGCCTACGAGCAGTACTTC. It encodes CASNHAYEQYF.

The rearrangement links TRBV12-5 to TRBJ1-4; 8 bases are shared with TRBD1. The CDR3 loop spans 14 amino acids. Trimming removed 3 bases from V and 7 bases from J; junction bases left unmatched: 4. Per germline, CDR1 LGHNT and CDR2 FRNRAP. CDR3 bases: TGTGCTAGTGGTTTTTCAGGGGGCGGTGAAAAACTGTTTTTT. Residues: CASGFSGGGEKLFF.

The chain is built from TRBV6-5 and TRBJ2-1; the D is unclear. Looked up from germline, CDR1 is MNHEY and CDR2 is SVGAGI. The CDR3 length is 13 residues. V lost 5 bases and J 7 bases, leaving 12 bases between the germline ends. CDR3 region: CASSPLGRNEQFF. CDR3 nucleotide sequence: TGTGCCAGCAGTCCCCTAGGTAGGAATGAGCAGTTCTTC.

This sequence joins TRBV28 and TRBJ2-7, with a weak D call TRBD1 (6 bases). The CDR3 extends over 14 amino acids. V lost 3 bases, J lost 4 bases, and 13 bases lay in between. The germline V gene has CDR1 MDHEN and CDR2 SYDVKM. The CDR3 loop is CASSFPGQSYEQYF. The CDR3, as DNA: TGTGCCAGCAGTTTTCCCGGACAGAGTTACGAGCAGTACTTC.

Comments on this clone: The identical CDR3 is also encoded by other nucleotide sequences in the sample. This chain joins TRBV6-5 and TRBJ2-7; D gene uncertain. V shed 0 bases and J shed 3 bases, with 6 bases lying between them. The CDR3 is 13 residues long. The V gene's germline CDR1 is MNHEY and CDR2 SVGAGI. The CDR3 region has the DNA TGTGCCAGCAGTTACTCGGGCAGCTACGAGCAGTACTTC. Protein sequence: CASSYSGSYEQYF.